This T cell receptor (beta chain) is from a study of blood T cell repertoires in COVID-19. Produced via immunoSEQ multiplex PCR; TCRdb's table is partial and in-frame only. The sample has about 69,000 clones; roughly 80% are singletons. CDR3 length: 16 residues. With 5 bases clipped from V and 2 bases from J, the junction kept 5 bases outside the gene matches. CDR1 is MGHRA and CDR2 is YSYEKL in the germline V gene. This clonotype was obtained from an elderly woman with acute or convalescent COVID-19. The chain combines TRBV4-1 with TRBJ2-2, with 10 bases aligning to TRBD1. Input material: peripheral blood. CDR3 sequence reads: CASSGRTGGNTGELFF. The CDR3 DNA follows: TGCGCCAGCAGCGGACGGACAGGGGGAAACACCGGGGAGCTGTTTTTT.